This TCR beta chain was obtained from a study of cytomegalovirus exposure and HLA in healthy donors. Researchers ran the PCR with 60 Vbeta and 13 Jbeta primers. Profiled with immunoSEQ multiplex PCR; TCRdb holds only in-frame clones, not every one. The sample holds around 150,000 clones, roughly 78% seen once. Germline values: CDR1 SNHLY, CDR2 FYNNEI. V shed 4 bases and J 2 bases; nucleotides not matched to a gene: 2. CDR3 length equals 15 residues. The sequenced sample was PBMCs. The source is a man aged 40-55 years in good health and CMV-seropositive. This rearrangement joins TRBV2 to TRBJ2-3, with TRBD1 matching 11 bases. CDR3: CASSGDRGNTDTQYF. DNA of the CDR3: TGTGCCAGCAGTGGGGACAGGGGGAACACAGATACGCAGTATTTT.